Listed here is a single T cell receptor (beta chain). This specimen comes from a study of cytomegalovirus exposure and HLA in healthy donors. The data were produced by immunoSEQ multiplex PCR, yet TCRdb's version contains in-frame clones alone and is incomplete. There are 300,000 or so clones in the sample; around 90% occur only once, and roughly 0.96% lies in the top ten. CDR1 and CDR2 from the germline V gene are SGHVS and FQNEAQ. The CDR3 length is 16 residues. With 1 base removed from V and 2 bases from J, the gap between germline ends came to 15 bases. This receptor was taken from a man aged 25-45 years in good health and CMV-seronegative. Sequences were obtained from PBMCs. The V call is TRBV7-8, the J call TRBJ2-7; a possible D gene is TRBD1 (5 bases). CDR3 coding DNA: TGTGCCAGCAGCTTAGGGGCCAGGGCAGTTCCCTACGAGCAGTACTTC. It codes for CASSLGARAVPYEQYF.